The TCR beta chain described here comes from a study of blood T cell repertoires in COVID-19. Study information: Researchers got acute and convalescent COVID-19 samples from the United States, Italy and Spain.

V was clipped by 2 bases and J by 1 base; unmatched bases: 4. The germline CDR1 and CDR2 sequences are LNHDA and SQIVND (reference sequence). The CDR3 loop spans 16 amino acids. The data were produced by immunoSEQ multiplex PCR, yet TCRdb's version contains in-frame clones alone and is incomplete. The sample records 180,000 or so clones, 80% to 90% being singletons. What was sequenced was peripheral blood. The sequence came from a woman aged 45-65 years with acute or convalescent COVID-19. V is TRBV19 and J is TRBJ2-2; TRBD2 agrees at 7 bases. CDR3: CASSISSGMNTGELFF. As DNA, the CDR3 is TGTGCCAGTAGTATATCTAGCGGAATGAACACCGGGGAGCTGTTTTTT.